Sequencing of this TCR beta chain was carried out in a study of T cell repertoires in cytomegalovirus infection. The ends were cut back, 0 bases at V and 4 bases at J, with 15 bases in the middle. Per germline, CDR1 ENHRY and CDR2 SYGVKD. The CDR3 contains 16 residues. TCRdb recomputed calls from the reads with MiXCR, one row per CDR3 protein. The sample includes fewer than 60,000 distinct CDR3 sequences, about 20% of them seen just once. Of note for this clonotype: The antigen is undetermined.

The specimen comprised CD8+ T cells from cultured PBMCs, sampled from culture after CMV antigen stimulation. This clonotype originated in a human donor in good health (CMV status not recorded). Some clones in this sample may be carry-over from other donors' samples. This chain uses TRBV10-3 with TRBJ1-1; D remains ambiguous. CDR3 coding DNA: TGTGCCATCAGTGAGTCTTCTCTCGGACCCAGCACTGAAGCTTTCTTT. As protein: CAISESSLGPSTEAFF.